Detailed here is one T cell receptor beta chain. Its antigen is not identified. This sample was taken from a study of shared clonotypes between healthy human individuals. General study results and limits: Some naive CD4 clonotypes, around 4.9%, turned up in common across four donors.

Clones were sequenced by immunoSEQ multiplex PCR, and TCRdb holds only the in-frame ones, with some missing. This table has hundreds of thousands of clones, approximately 97% appearing once. Germline V gives CDR1 MRHNA, CDR2 SNTAGT. CDR3 length equals 15 residues. V lost 2 bases, J lost 6 bases, and 7 bases stayed unmatched. Sequencing used memory CD8+ T cells sorted from blood. Documented subset: CD45RO+ cells pooled with CCR7-negative TemRA cells. The chain combines TRBV6-4 with TRBJ2-3; 8 bases map to TRBD1. This TCR was sampled from a man younger than 40 in good health. CDR3 bases: TGTGCCAGCAGTGACAGGAGGACAGGGCGGGATACGCAGTATTTT. Amino acids: CASSDRRTGRDTQYF.